Listed below are T cell receptor beta chains from one sample, sequenced in a study of regulatory T cells in long-lasting Graves disease. One entry per CDR3 protein, called by TCRdb with MiXCR from the multiplex PCR reads. The sample yields 400,000 to 500,000 distinct CDR3 sequences, approximately 23% seen once. Sequenced material: peripheral blood mononuclear cells (PBMCs), taken when the disease was refractory, from a patient treated with antithyroid drugs. These receptors were taken from a female donor with Graves disease. Each CDR3 is given with its conserved first and last residue. Each record gives: V gene, J gene, CDR3 protein.

TRBV6-4,TRBJ1-6,CASSRRGQNHNSPLHF
TRBV10-3,TRBJ2-3,CAKAQGLPQEDTQYF
TRBV6-2/TRBV6-3,TRBJ1-4,CASRARGGEKLFF
TRBV15,TRBJ1-2,CATSRSGTGIHYTF
TRBV12-5,TRBJ2-2,CASGLVGSGYSGIAGELFF
TRBV12-3/TRBV12-4,TRBJ1-5,CASSLRDKGQPQHF
TRBV28,TRBJ2-7,CASSLPEYEQYF
TRBV20-1,TRBJ2-5,CSAALPGGTSRETQYF
TRBV11-1,TRBJ1-5,CASSLAPNQPQHF
TRBV29-1,TRBJ1-2,CSVHTGGYGYTF
TRBV4-1,TRBJ1-5,CASSQETDDQPQHF